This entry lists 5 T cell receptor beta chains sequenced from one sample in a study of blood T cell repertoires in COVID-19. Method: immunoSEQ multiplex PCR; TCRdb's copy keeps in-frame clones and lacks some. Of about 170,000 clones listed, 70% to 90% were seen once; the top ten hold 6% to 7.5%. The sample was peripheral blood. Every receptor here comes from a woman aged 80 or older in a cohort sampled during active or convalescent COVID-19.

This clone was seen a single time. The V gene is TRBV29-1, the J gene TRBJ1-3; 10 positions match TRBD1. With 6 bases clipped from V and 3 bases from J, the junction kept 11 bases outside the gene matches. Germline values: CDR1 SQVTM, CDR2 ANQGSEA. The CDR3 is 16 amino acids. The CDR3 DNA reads TGCAGCGTAGACTCTTTAGGACAGGGGGTTGGAAACACCATATATTTT. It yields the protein CSVDSLGQGVGNTIYF.

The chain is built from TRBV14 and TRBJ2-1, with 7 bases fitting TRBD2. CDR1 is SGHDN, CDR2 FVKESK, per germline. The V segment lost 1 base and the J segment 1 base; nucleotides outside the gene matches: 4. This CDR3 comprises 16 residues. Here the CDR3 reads CASSQVGGGSYNEQFF. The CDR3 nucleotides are TGTGCCAGCAGCCAAGTCGGCGGGGGATCCTACAATGAGCAGTTCTTC.

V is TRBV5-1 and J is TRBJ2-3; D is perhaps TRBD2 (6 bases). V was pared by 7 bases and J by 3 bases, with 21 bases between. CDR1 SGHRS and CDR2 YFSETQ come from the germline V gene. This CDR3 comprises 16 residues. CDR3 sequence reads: CASGGSSRKGTDTQYF. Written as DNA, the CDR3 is TGCGCCAGCGGGGGGTCTAGCCGGAAAGGTACAGATACGCAGTATTTT.

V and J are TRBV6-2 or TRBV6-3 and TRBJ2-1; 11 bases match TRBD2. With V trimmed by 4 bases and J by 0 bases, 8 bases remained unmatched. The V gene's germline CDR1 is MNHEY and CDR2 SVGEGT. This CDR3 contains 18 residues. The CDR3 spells CASSSRLAGLPSYNEQFF. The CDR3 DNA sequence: TGTGCCAGCAGTTCACGACTAGCGGGGCTACCCTCCTACAATGAGCAGTTCTTC.

CDR3 DNA: TGTGCCAGCAGTGAAACAAATAATTCACCCCTCCACTTT. It is translated as CASSETNNSPLHF. This chain uses TRBV6-1 with TRBJ1-6; unclear D gene. V lost 2 bases and J lost 5, with 4 bases in between. Per the germline V gene, CDR1 is MNHNS and CDR2 is SASEGT. CDR3 length: 13 amino acids.